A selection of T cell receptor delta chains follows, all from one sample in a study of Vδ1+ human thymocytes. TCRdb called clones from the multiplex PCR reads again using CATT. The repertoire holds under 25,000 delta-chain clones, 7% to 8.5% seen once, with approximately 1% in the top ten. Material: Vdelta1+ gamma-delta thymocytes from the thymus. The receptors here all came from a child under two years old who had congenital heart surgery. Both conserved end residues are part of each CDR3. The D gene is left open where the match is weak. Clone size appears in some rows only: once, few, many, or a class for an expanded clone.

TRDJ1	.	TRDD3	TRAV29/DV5	CAASFSAFPSTGGYQGDKLIF	TGTGCAGCAAGTTTTTCGGCCTTCCCCTCCACTGGGGGATACCAGGGCGATAAACTCATCTTT
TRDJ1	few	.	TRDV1	CALGEFLAPYTDKLIF	TGTGCTCTTGGGGAATTTCTGGCCCCGTACACCGATAAACTCATCTTT
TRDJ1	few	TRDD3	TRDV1	CALGEDGPTFWGIPTDKLIF	TGTGCTCTTGGGGAAGATGGGCCCACTTTCTGGGGGATCCCAACCGATAAACTCATCTTT
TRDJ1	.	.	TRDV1	CALGDPSYARPFYTDKLIF	TGTGCTCTTGGGGACCCGTCCTACGCCCGCCCGTTTTACACCGATAAACTCATCTTT
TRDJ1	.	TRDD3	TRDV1	CALGELPYWGTYTDKLIF	TGTGCTCTTGGGGAACTACCGTACTGGGGGACGTACACCGATAAACTCATCTTT
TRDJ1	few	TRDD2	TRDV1	CALGELVISYVPGTDKLIF	TGTGCTCTTGGGGAACTTGTCATTTCCTACGTCCCGGGCACCGATAAACTCATCTTT
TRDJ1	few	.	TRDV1	CALGESNVGPLYTDKLIF	TGTGCTCTTGGGGAATCAAACGTCGGGCCCTTGTACACCGATAAACTCATCTTT
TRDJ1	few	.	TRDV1	CALGESIPTTDKLIF	TGTGCTCTTGGGGAAAGTATCCCGACCACCGATAAACTCATCTTT
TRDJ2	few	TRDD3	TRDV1	CALGAPEDTAVQLFF	TGTGCTCTTGGGGCTCCAGAGGATACGGCAGTACAACTCTTCTTT
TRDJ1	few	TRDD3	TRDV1	CALGELGLPDTGGSKLIF	TGTGCTCTTGGGGAACTAGGACTGCCGGATACTGGGGGATCTAAACTCATCTTT
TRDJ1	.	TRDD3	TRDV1	CALGDGTYWAYRPESGIPVYTDKLIF	TGTGCTCTTGGGGATGGGACCTATTGGGCCTATCGCCCTGAGAGTGGGATACCCGTGTACACCGATAAACTCATCTTT
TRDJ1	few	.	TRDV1	CALGVYIGTDKLIF	TGTGCTCTTGGGGTGTATATAGGCACCGATAAACTCATCTTT
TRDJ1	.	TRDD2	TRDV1	CALGELKPSYSTDKLIF	TGTGCTCTTGGGGAACTAAAGCCTTCCTACTCCACCGATAAACTCATCTTT
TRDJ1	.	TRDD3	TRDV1	CALGELFTLGDFTDKLIF	TGTGCTCTTGGGGAACTCTTCACACTGGGGGACTTCACCGATAAACTCATCTTT
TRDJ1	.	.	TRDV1	CALGELSYTDKLIF	TGTGCTCTTGGGGAACTATCCTACACCGATAAACTCATCTTT
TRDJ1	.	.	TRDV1	CALLFLPAGGRTDKLIF	TGTGCTCTTCTTTTCCTACCTGCTGGGGGACGCACCGATAAACTCATCTTT
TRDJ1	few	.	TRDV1	CALGELGAPAYTDKLIF	TGTGCTCTTGGGGAACTGGGAGCCCCGGCCTACACCGATAAACTCATCTTT
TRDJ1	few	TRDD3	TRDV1	CALGDRTGGYGHTDKLIF	TGTGCTCTTGGGGACCGCACTGGGGGATACGGGCACACCGATAAACTCATCTTT
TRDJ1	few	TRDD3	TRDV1	CALGELAGGYLWLTDKLIF	TGTGCTCTTGGGGAACTGGCCGGGGGATACTTGTGGCTCACCGATAAACTCATCTTT
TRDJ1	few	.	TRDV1	CALWLRLGGYTDKLIF	TGTGCTCTTTGGCTCCGGCTTGGGGGCTACACCGATAAACTCATCTTT
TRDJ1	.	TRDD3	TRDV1	CALGAPGGTADKLIF	TGTGCTCTTGGGGCCCCTGGGGGAACAGCCGATAAACTCATCTTT
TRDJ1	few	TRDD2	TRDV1	CALGEILYASSYGKVKYTDKLIF	TGTGCTCTTGGGGAAATCTTGTACGCCTCTTCCTACGGAAAGGTCAAGTACACCGATAAACTCATCTTT
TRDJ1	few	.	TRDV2	CACELLRPIDKLIF	TGTGCCTGTGAGCTACTTCGTCCGATTGATAAACTCATCTTT